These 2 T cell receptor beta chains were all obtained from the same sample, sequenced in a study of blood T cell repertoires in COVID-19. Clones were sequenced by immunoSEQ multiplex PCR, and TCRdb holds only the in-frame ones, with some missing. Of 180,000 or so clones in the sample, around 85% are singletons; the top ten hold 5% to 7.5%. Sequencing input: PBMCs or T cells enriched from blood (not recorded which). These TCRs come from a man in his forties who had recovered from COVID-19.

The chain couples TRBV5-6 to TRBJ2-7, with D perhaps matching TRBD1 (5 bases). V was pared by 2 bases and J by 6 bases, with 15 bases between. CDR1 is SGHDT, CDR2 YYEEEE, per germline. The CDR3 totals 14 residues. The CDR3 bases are TGTGCCAGCAGCTTAATTGGCCAGGGATCCGAGCAGTACTTC. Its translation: CASSLIGQGSEQYF.

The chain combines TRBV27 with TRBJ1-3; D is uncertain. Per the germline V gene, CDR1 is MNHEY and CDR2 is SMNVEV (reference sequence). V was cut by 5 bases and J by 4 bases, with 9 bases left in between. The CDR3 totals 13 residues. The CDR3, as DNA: TGTGCCAGCAGTGTGAGTGAAGGAAACACCATATATTTT. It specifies CASSVSEGNTIYF.